The subject of this entry is one T cell receptor beta chain. What it recognizes is unknown. The data stem from a study of Ad26.COV2.S vaccination and SARS-CoV-2 variants. Broader study findings: Analyses of TCR breadth and depth may have underestimated total T cell responses. Participants in the vaccine arm had higher spike-specific TCR breadth; placebo recipients had lower. Considerable breadth of spike-specific CD8+ and CD4+ T cell responses has reportedly been documented following vaccination.

The CDR3 runs 12 residues. From germline, CDR1 is MNHEY and CDR2 SVGAGI. The V end was cut by 7 bases, the J end by 5 bases, with 11 bases between. As to treatment: some 20 received Ad26.COV2.S at low or high dose, single or two shots; a few received placebo; per-sample allocation not given. The samples date from day 63 after the first vaccine or placebo injection. The donor's status was that of an adult aged 18-55 years in Boston. The method was immunoSEQ multiplex PCR; TCRdb's version includes in-frame clones alone and lacks a portion of them. The table has over 400,000 clones, roughly nine tenths seen once.

The chain links TRBV6-5 to TRBJ1-2; D not certain. The material sequenced was peripheral blood, taken in a trial of Ad26.COV2.S vaccine versus placebo. This sequence was found in a person aged 18-60 years who received the Ad26.COV2.S COVID-19 vaccine or a placebo. CDR3 in amino acids: CASITTLYGYTF. Written as DNA, the CDR3 is TGTGCCAGCATTACGACCCTTTATGGCTACACCTTC.